The 2 T cell receptor beta chains below come from one sample, sequenced in a study of identical twins. TCRdb reprocessed the 5' RACE reads via MiXCR and lists one record per CDR3 protein. The table includes under 350,000 distinct CDR3 sequences, nearly 9.5% detected once. These data were also reused for a study on yellow fever vaccine responses in identical twins.

Specimen: CD8+ T cells sorted from blood. The receptors shown here come from a woman in her late teens or twenties in good health.

The chain uses TRBV5-4 and TRBJ2-7; TRBD1 matches 7 bases. This CDR3 has 14 amino acids. V shed 4 bases and J 3 bases; nucleotides not matched to a gene: 7. Germline-derived CDR1 and CDR2 are SGHNT and YYREEE (reference sequence). CDR3 nucleotides: TGTGCCAGCAGCATCCCGGGACAGAACTACGAGCAGTACTTC. Protein product: CASSIPGQNYEQYF. The entire variable domain, with the rest obtained from reference TRBV5-4 and TRBJ2-7, is as follows: ETGVTQSPTHLIKTRGQQVTLRCSSQSGHNTVSWYQQALGQGPQFIFQYYREEENGRGNFPPRFSGLQFPNYSSELNVNALELDDSALYLCASSIPGQNYEQYFGPGTRLTVT.

This clonotype has only a few counts. This sequence joins TRBV1 and TRBJ2-3; whether TRBD1, the table's D call, matches the DNA was not checked. TRBV1 is termed a pseudogene. The CDR3 covers 17 residues. The CDR3 spells CTSSQERDTGGTDTQYF. CDR3 DNA sequence: TGCACCAGCAGCCAAGAAAGGGACACCGGCGGCACAGATACGCAGTATTTT.